The next 30 T cell receptor beta chains were all read from a single sample in a study of identical twins. MiXCR, applied by TCRdb to the 5' RACE reads, yields one record per CDR3 protein. The repertoire holds around 960,000 distinct CDR3 sequences, with 9% to 15% as singletons. This sample also appeared in a second study, on yellow fever vaccine responses in identical twins.

The sample taken for sequencing was PBMCs. These receptors were collected from a woman between 18 and 29 years old in good health.

This chain joins TRBV2 and TRBJ1-5; D gene unclear. Trimming removed 7 bases at V and 2 bases at J, with 9 bases between. Germline V gives CDR1 SNHLY, CDR2 FYNNEI. The CDR3 has 13 amino acids. This chain's CDR3 is CASTWVGNQPQHF. The CDR3 region has the DNA TGTGCCAGCACGTGGGTTGGCAATCAGCCCCAGCATTTT.

This clonotype was counted many times. The chain links TRBV3-1 to TRBJ2-5, with D possibly TRBD1 on 6 matching bases. The CDR3 is made up of 17 amino acids. The V and J ends lost 2 bases and 3 bases respectively, with 19 bases between them. CDR1 and CDR2 (germline): LGHDT, YNNKEL (reference sequence). The CDR3 DNA reads TGTGCCAGCAGCCAAATTTGGAACAGGGTAGGGGAAGAGACCCAGTACTTC. Encoded protein: CASSQIWNRVGEETQYF.

The sample holds many counts of this clonotype. The gene calls are TRBV9 and TRBJ1-1; weak D call: TRBD1 (5 bases). The CDR3 runs to 15 residues. Trimming pared 0 bases from V and 0 bases from J, leaving 9 bases between. CDR1 is SGDLS and CDR2 is YYNGEE in the germline V gene. The CDR3 reads CASSVATGMNTEAFF. In nucleotides, the CDR3 is TGTGCCAGCAGCGTAGCTACAGGAATGAACACTGAAGCTTTCTTT. Full variable domain (remainder filled in from reference TRBV9 and TRBJ1-1): DSGVTQTPKHLITATGQRVTLRCSPRSGDLSVYWYQQSLDQGLQFLIQYYNGEERAKGNILERFSAQQFPDLHSELNLSSLELGDSALYFCASSVATGMNTEAFFGQGTRLTVV.

The chain employs TRBV27 and TRBJ2-1; 9 bases fit TRBD1. The junction had 6 bases not matched to a gene; V was cut back by 5 bases and J by 7 bases. Looked up from germline, CDR1 is MNHEY and CDR2 is SMNVEV (reference sequence). The CDR3 totals 14 residues. This CDR3 reads CASSLPGQGNEQFF. The CDR3 region has the DNA TGTGCCAGCAGTCTGCCGGGACAGGGAAATGAGCAGTTCTTC.

The CDR3 here is CASSLDRGRSYGYTF. DNA for the CDR3: TGTGCCAGCAGTCTCGACAGGGGACGGTCCTATGGCTACACCTTC. The chain recombines TRBV6-5 with TRBJ1-2, with TRBD1 matching 8 bases. The CDR3 is made up of 15 amino acids. CDR1 and CDR2 from the germline V gene are MNHEY and SVGAGI. V gave up 5 bases and J gave up 4 bases; unmatched junction bases: 9.

This clonotype was seen more than once but under ten times. The chain combines TRBV29-1 with TRBJ1-1; weak D call: TRBD1 (5 bases). V was trimmed by 2 bases and J by 7 bases, leaving 8 bases between them. The CDR3 extends over 11 amino acids. CDR1 is SQVTM and CDR2 is ANQGSEA in the germline V gene. CDR3 protein: CSVERRGEAFF. CDR3 sequence (DNA): TGCAGCGTTGAACGGAGGGGTGAAGCTTTCTTT.

Many counts were recorded for this clonotype. This chain links TRBV27 with TRBJ2-7, with 10 bases identical to TRBD2. In germline, CDR1 is MNHEY, CDR2 SMNVEV (reference sequence). Losses at the gene ends were 5 bases for V and 5 bases for J; bases not matched to a gene: 6. The CDR3 is 14 amino acids. CDR3 region: CASSPGTSAHEQYF. CDR3 sequence (DNA): TGTGCCAGCAGTCCCGGGACTAGCGCTCACGAGCAGTACTTC.

The V call is TRBV20-1, the J call TRBJ2-1; the D call may be TRBD1 or TRBD2 (5 bases each). Germline-derived CDR1 and CDR2 are DFQATT and SNEGSKA (reference sequence). The CDR3 totals 14 residues. V was trimmed by 6 bases and J by 7 bases, leaving 19 bases between them. CDR3 protein: CSAPIGAGSNEQFF. CDR3 DNA sequence: TGCAGTGCCCCGATCGGGGCCGGAAGTAATGAGCAGTTCTTC.

The J gene is TRBJ2-2, the V gene TRBV5-1; possibly TRBD2 for D (5 bases). V was shortened by 4 bases and J by 0 bases, with 13 bases between the two germline ends. Germline V gene sequence: CDR1 SGHRS, CDR2 YFSETQ. There are 16 residues in the CDR3. CDR3: CASSPRTDSNTGELFF. The CDR3 region has the DNA TGCGCCAGCAGCCCTCGGACTGACTCGAACACCGGGGAGCTGTTTTTT. Using reference TRBV5-1 and TRBJ2-2 for the parts outside the CDR3, the full variable domain is KAGVTQTPRYLIKTRGQQVTLSCSPISGHRSVSWYQQTPGQGLQFLFEYFSETQRNKGNFPGRFSGRQFSNSRSEMNVSTLELGDSALYLCASSPRTDSNTGELFFGEGSRLTVL.

This clonotype was recorded many times. The V and J genes are TRBV4-2 and TRBJ2-3; 9 nucleotides match TRBD2. Per the germline V gene, CDR1 is LGHNA and CDR2 is YNFKEQ. The CDR3 runs 16 residues. The J segment lost 1 base and the V segment lost 4 bases, leaving 6 bases of the junction unmatched. CDR3 loop: CASSLQVAGGTDTQYF. The CDR3 bases are TGTGCCAGCAGCCTACAGGTAGCGGGGGGCACAGATACGCAGTATTTT.

The chain uses TRBV5-1 and TRBJ2-3, with a tentative D call TRBD2 (6 bases). The germline V gene encodes CDR1 SGHRS and CDR2 YFSETQ. Between the trimmed V and J ends, which lost 6 bases and 0 bases, there was a span of 11 bases. This CDR3 is 14 amino acids long. CDR3 DNA sequence: TGCGCCAGCAAGGAGGGACCTAGCACAGATACGCAGTATTTT. Protein: CASKEGPSTDTQYF.

J is TRBJ2-2 and V is TRBV10-2, with 7 bases that match TRBD2. Germline loops: CDR1 WSHSY, CDR2 SAAADI. The CDR3 spans 14 residues. Trimming cost V 7 bases and J 2 bases; bases outside gene matches: 4. CDR3 DNA: TGCGCCAGCAAACTAGCGTCTAACACCGGGGAGCTGTTTTTT. Translated: CASKLASNTGELFF.

This clonotype has ten or more counts. The genes are TRBV5-1 and TRBJ2-1; perhaps TRBD2 as D (6 bases). CDR3 length: 14 amino acids. From germline, CDR1 is SGHRS and CDR2 YFSETQ. The V end was cut by 0 bases, the J end by 8 bases, with 12 bases between. Written as DNA, the CDR3 is TGCGCCAGCAGCTTGGACCGGGACTGGGATGAGCAGTTCTTC. The encoded protein is CASSLDRDWDEQFF.

Only a few counts were recorded for this clonotype. The chain recombines TRBV4-2 with TRBJ2-3; D call uncertain. Between the trimmed V and J ends, which lost 3 bases and 3 bases, there was a span of 7 bases. This CDR3 has 13 residues. Germline CDR1 reads LGHNA; CDR2 reads YNFKEQ. The CDR3 is CASSHETTDTQYF. The DNA for the CDR3 is TGTGCCAGCAGCCATGAGACAACAGATACGCAGTATTTT.

V and J are TRBV11-2 and TRBJ2-2, with a weak D call TRBD2 (6 bases). Deletions cut 2 bases from V and 6 bases from J, with 19 bases between. This CDR3 has 17 residues. Germline loops: CDR1 SGHAT, CDR2 FQNNGV. The CDR3 sequence is CASSLRRGVGKAGELFF. The CDR3 bases are TGTGCCAGCAGCTTAAGGAGGGGCGTTGGGAAGGCCGGGGAGCTGTTTTTT.

This clonotype was seen a handful of times. V is TRBV3-1 and J is TRBJ1-3; no clear D gene. V dropped 0 bases and J dropped 6 bases, with 6 bases sitting between them. The CDR3 is 13 residues long. Germline V lookup: CDR1 LGHDT, CDR2 YNNKEL (reference sequence). This CDR3 is CASSQDWVNTIYF. The CDR3 nucleotides read TGTGCCAGCAGCCAAGATTGGGTAAACACCATATATTTT.

In its sample, this clonotype was seen a few times. CDR3 coding DNA: TGTGCCAGCAGCACCGAAGCGGCCAAAAACATTCAGTACTTC. Protein product: CASSTEAAKNIQYF. This sequence joins TRBV7-9 and TRBJ2-4, with no clear D. V gave up 5 bases and J gave up 1 base, with 9 bases separating them. Germline-derived CDR1 and CDR2 are SEHNR and FQNEAQ (reference sequence). This CDR3 is 14 amino acids long. Variable domain in full (rest from reference TRBV7-9 and TRBJ2-4): DTGVSQNPRHKITKRGQNVTFRCDPISEHNRLYWYRQTLGQGPEFLTYFQNEAQLEKSRLLSDRFSAERPKGSFSTLEIQRTEQGDSAMYLCASSTEAAKNIQYFGAGTRLSVL.

The V call is TRBV29-1, the J call TRBJ1-2; 7 nucleotides agree with TRBD1. The germline CDR1 and CDR2 sequences are SQVTM and ANQGSEA. The trim removed 7 bases at V and 3 bases at J, leaving 8 bases unmatched. The CDR3 is 13 residues long. The CDR3 is CSDRDRADYGYTF. The CDR3 DNA reads as TGCAGCGATCGCGACAGGGCGGACTATGGCTACACCTTC.

For the CDR3, the DNA is TGTGCCAGCAGCCAAGATATTGCCACCGGGGAGCTGTTTTTT. It encodes CASSQDIATGELFF. The chain is built from TRBV3-1 and TRBJ2-2, with unresolved D. V dropped 0 bases and J dropped 4 bases, with 6 bases sitting between them. The germline gives CDR1 LGHDT, CDR2 YNNKEL (reference sequence). CDR3 length: 14 amino acids. The full variable domain, rest sourced from reference TRBV3-1 and TRBJ2-2, is DTAVSQTPKYLVTQMGNDKSIKCEQNLGHDTMYWYKQDSKKFLKIMFSYNNKELIINETVPNRFSPKSPDKAHLNLHINSLELGDSAVYFCASSQDIATGELFFGEGSRLTVL.

In this sample, this clonotype turned up a few times. The chain uses TRBV5-1 and TRBJ2-3; a weak D match, TRBD2 (6 bases). This CDR3 contains 17 residues. The V and J ends lost 5 bases and 0 bases respectively, with 19 bases between them. Germline V gene lookup returns CDR1 SGHRS and CDR2 YFSETQ. The CDR3 DNA reads as TGCGCCAGCAGTCCCCCACTGGGGGGTTTTAGCACAGATACGCAGTATTTT. The encoded protein is CASSPPLGGFSTDTQYF.

This sequence joins TRBV4-1 and TRBJ2-6; TRBD1 matches 9 bases. V trimming: 4 bases; J trimming: 1 base; junction bases outside the gene matches: 11. The CDR3 extends over 19 amino acids. The V gene's germline CDR1 is MGHRA and CDR2 YSYEKL. The CDR3 nucleotides are TGCGCCAGCAGCCTTACCCCAACAGGGGGCGAATCTGGGGCCAACGTCCTGACTTTC. Translating gives CASSLTPTGGESGANVLTF.

This clonotype was counted only a few times. This chain joins TRBV11-3 and TRBJ2-1, with a tentative D call TRBD1 (6 bases). This CDR3 contains 13 residues. The germline V gene has CDR1 SGHNT and CDR2 YENEEA. With 7 bases removed from V and 6 bases from J, the gap between germline ends came to 13 bases. In DNA, the CDR3 is TGTGCCAGCACCTCAGGGGAGTTCAATGAGCAGTTCTTC. Its protein is CASTSGEFNEQFF. Using reference TRBV11-3 and TRBJ2-1 for the parts outside the CDR3, the full variable domain is EAGVVQSPRYKIIEKKQPVAFWCNPISGHNTLYWYLQNLGQGPELLIRYENEEAVDDSQLPKDRFSAERLKGVDSTLKIQPAELGDSAVYLCASTSGEFNEQFFGPGTRLTVL.

This clonotype was detected only a few times. The rearrangement uses TRBV11-3 and TRBJ2-5; D gene ambiguous. The germline CDR1 and CDR2 sequences are SGHNT and YENEEA. The V gene lost 0 bases and the J gene lost 5 bases, with 13 bases spanning the gap. The CDR3 loop spans 15 amino acids. CDR3 sequence reads: CASSLDIWVGETQYF. In nucleotides, the CDR3 is TGTGCCAGCAGCTTAGATATTTGGGTTGGTGAGACCCAGTACTTC.

The chain is built from TRBV12-3 or TRBV12-4 and TRBJ2-1; D gene uncertain. Deletions cut 7 bases from V and 3 bases from J, with 13 bases between. The CDR3 loop spans 14 amino acids. The CDR3 DNA follows: TGTGCCAGCAACCCCGCAGGTTACTACAATGAGCAGTTCTTC. This translates into CASNPAGYYNEQFF.

This chain's CDR3 is CASRDTSSGNTIYF. For the CDR3, the DNA is TGTGCCAGCAGAGACACGAGCTCTGGAAACACCATATATTTT. V usage is TRBV6-5 and J usage is TRBJ1-3; D is unresolved. V lost 6 bases and J 0 bases, leaving 9 bases between the germline ends. The CDR3 has 14 amino acids. Germline V gene lookup returns CDR1 MNHEY and CDR2 SVGAGI.

This clonotype was seen only a few times. The V call is TRBV24-1, the J call TRBJ2-2, with 10 nucleotides matching TRBD1. This CDR3 has 15 residues. CDR1 is KGHDR and CDR2 is SFDVKD in the germline V gene. V dropped 7 bases and J dropped 5; count of bases not matched to a gene: 6. This chain's CDR3 is CATSPRGQGTGELFF. CDR3 DNA sequence: TGTGCCACCAGCCCAAGGGGACAGGGGACCGGGGAGCTGTTTTTT.

This clonotype was recorded a few times. CDR3 residues: CASSQDRLPGSSYNSPLHF. The CDR3 coding sequence is TGTGCCAGCAGCCAAGACAGACTTCCCGGGAGCTCCTATAATTCACCCCTCCACTTT. The chain combines TRBV14 with TRBJ1-6; D is ambiguous. The CDR3 runs 19 residues. The V and J ends lost 0 bases and 0 bases respectively, with 15 bases between them. Germline lookup yields CDR1 SGHDN and CDR2 FVKESK.

This clonotype occurred a few times. This chain links TRBV2 with TRBJ1-2; tentative D call: TRBD1 (6 bases). Per germline, CDR1 SNHLY and CDR2 FYNNEI. This CDR3 has 12 amino acids. The V gene lost 6 bases and the J gene lost 5 bases, with 10 bases spanning the gap. In nucleotides, the CDR3 is TGTGCCAGCAGAGCTCAGGGGTATGGCTACACCTTC. Its protein is CASRAQGYGYTF.

This clonotype was detected a few times. The rearrangement links TRBV20-1 to TRBJ1-1, with 8 bases aligning to TRBD1. The CDR3 length is 19 residues. The V gene's germline CDR1 is DFQATT and CDR2 SNEGSKA (reference sequence). With V trimmed by 5 bases and J by 1 base, 21 bases remained unmatched. The CDR3 DNA sequence: TGCAGTGCTCCTTCTATTTCCAGGGGGCCGCTTCCCACGAACACTGAAGCTTTCTTT. It encodes CSAPSISRGPLPTNTEAFF.

This clonotype was observed a few times. This chain joins TRBV12-3 or TRBV12-4 and TRBJ2-1; D call uncertain. There are 13 residues in the CDR3. The ends were cut back, 3 bases at V and 6 bases at J, with 9 bases in the middle. CDR3 sequence (DNA): TGTGCCAGCAGTTTTAGTACAATCAATGAGCAGTTCTTC. Its protein product is CASSFSTINEQFF.